The 23 T cell receptor beta chains below were found in one sample sequenced in a study of a mutant IDH1 vaccine in newly diagnosed glioma. As to time point: week 11, during vaccination. A 20-mer mutant IDH1 peptide at 300 ug was injected subcutaneously with topical imiquimod. Sequenced by immunoSEQ multiplex PCR; TCRdb stores in-frame clones only, minus some. The sample yields 55,000 to 65,000 clones, under 90% seen once. The antigens these receptors bind are not known. Source: PBMCs, taken from a glioma patient whose treatment included an IDH1 peptide vaccine. These TCRs come from a man in his fifties with glioma.

The V and J genes are TRBV14 and TRBJ2-7; the D gene is possibly TRBD2 (6 bases). The germline V gene encodes CDR1 SGHDN and CDR2 FVKESK. The CDR3 sequence is 12 residues long. V lost 5 bases and J lost 5, with 10 bases in between. CDR3 sequence (DNA): TGTGCCAGCAGCGCAGGAGGGGACGAGCAGTACTTC. Protein: CASSAGGDEQYF.

The V call is TRBV19, the J call TRBJ2-4; D is uncertain. This CDR3 contains 13 residues. Germline assignment: CDR1 LNHDA and CDR2 SQIVND (reference sequence). V lost 3 bases and J lost 10, with 13 bases in between. The CDR3 reads CASSIAGSEIQYF. CDR3 bases: TGTGCCAGTAGTATCGCCGGCTCGGAAATTCAGTACTTC. The full variable domain, rest sourced from reference TRBV19 and TRBJ2-4, is DGGITQSPKYLFRKEGQNVTLSCEQNLNHDAMYWYRQDPGQGLRLIYYSQIVNDFQKGDIAEGYSVSREKKESFPLTVTSAQKNPTAFYLCASSIAGSEIQYFGAGTRLSVL.

This chain joins TRBV18 and TRBJ2-2; a possible D gene is TRBD2 (6 bases). Germline V gives CDR1 KGHSH, CDR2 LQKENI. The CDR3 has 14 amino acids. V gave up 3 bases and J gave up 3 bases, with 8 bases separating them. CDR3 sequence: CASSPGLDTGELFF. The CDR3 coding sequence is TGTGCCAGCTCACCGGGACTCGACACCGGGGAGCTGTTTTTT. The full variable domain, rest sourced from reference TRBV18 and TRBJ2-2, is NAGVMQNPRHLVRRRGQEARLRCSPMKGHSHVYWYRQLPEEGLKFMVYLQKENIIDESGMPKERFSAEFPKEGPSILRIQQVVRGDSAAYFCASSPGLDTGELFFGEGSRLTVL.

The chain employs TRBV7-9 and TRBJ1-2; 11 positions match TRBD1. J gave up 8 bases and V 3 bases, and 2 bases lay outside the gene matches. The CDR3 length is 13 residues. The germline V gene encodes CDR1 SEHNR and CDR2 FQNEAQ (reference sequence). In nucleotides, the CDR3 is TGTGCCAGCAGCTTTGGACAGGGGGCGGGCTACACCTTC. Its protein is CASSFGQGAGYTF.

This chain connects TRBV28 to TRBJ2-7, with TRBD2 matching over 8 bases. CDR3 length: 14 amino acids. V was clipped by 5 bases and J by 7 bases; unmatched bases: 10. In germline, CDR1 is MDHEN, CDR2 SYDVKM. The CDR3 spells CASSRGLVSGEQYF. DNA for the CDR3: TGTGCCAGCAGTCGGGGACTAGTGAGTGGTGAGCAGTACTTC. Variable domain in full (rest from reference TRBV28 and TRBJ2-7): DVKVTQSSRYLVKRTGEKVFLECVQDMDHENMFWYRQDPGLGLRLIYFSYDVKMKEKGDIPEGYSVSREKKERFSLILESASTNQTSMYLCASSRGLVSGEQYFGPGTRLTVT.

V usage is TRBV5-5 and J usage is TRBJ2-5; D remains ambiguous. V dropped 6 bases and J dropped 6 bases, with 18 bases sitting between them. CDR1 and CDR2 (germline): SGHKS, YYEKEE (reference sequence). The length of the CDR3 is 14 residues. CDR3 loop: CASTLVAMGKTQYF. Written as DNA, the CDR3 is TGTGCCAGCACCCTAGTGGCCATGGGAAAGACCCAGTACTTC.

This clone came up once. The CDR3: CASSLDLGRNDQPQHF. The CDR3 bases are TGTGCCAGCAGCTTAGATCTGGGCAGGAATGACCAGCCCCAGCATTTT. The rearrangement uses TRBV7-2 and TRBJ1-5; the D is unclear. The CDR3 is 16 amino acids. Trimming pared 1 base from V and 7 bases from J, leaving 17 bases between. The germline V gene encodes CDR1 SGHTA and CDR2 FQGNSA.

The chain uses TRBV5-8 and TRBJ1-1; D call uncertain. The CDR3 consists of 14 residues. The V end lost 0 bases, the J end lost 3 bases, and 9 bases lay between the germline ends. Germline CDR1 and CDR2: SGHTS and YDEGEE. Written as DNA, the CDR3 is TGTGCCAGCAGCTTGGGCCAAGCGGACACTGAAGCTTTCTTT. This sequence encodes CASSLGQADTEAFF.

J is TRBJ2-7 and V is TRBV6-5; D possibly corresponds to TRBD1 (6 bases). The CDR3 length is 13 residues. Trimming stripped 7 bases from V and 2 bases from J, with 12 bases between. Germline CDR1 reads MNHEY; CDR2 reads SVGAGI. CDR3 nucleotides: TGTGCCAGCACCCCCGGACAGACCTACGAGCAGTACTTC. It specifies CASTPGQTYEQYF.

The chain carries TRBV5-1 and TRBJ2-7; D is uncertain. The germline CDR1 and CDR2 sequences are SGHRS and YFSETQ. The V gene lost 0 bases and the J gene lost 0 bases, with 10 bases spanning the gap. The CDR3 totals 15 residues. Here the CDR3 reads CASSLVGRSSYEQYF. In DNA form, the CDR3 reads TGCGCCAGCAGCTTGGTCGGCCGGAGCTCCTACGAGCAGTACTTC.

The chain combines TRBV7-2 with TRBJ1-3; tentatively, D is TRBD1 (5 bases). The length of the CDR3 is 14 residues. Germline CDR1 and CDR2: SGHTA and FQGNSA. The V gene lost 1 base and the J gene lost 4 bases, with 8 bases spanning the gap. CDR3 in DNA: TGTGCCAGCAGCTTAGGGGGCGCCGGAAACACCATATATTTT. Encoded protein: CASSLGGAGNTIYF. Combining the CDR3 with reference TRBV7-2 and TRBJ1-3 gives the whole variable domain GAGVSQSPSNKVTEKGKDVELRCDPISGHTALYWYRQSLGQGLEFLIYFQGNSAPDKSGLPSDRFSAERTGGSVSTLTIQRTQQEDSAVYLCASSLGGAGNTIYFGEGSWLTVV.

The chain joins TRBV7-2 to TRBJ2-5, with 8 bases identical to TRBD1. V shed 4 bases, J shed 4 bases, and the junction held 17 bases outside the gene matches. Germline CDR1 SGHTA, CDR2 FQGNSA. This CDR3 spans 18 amino acids. The CDR3 sequence: CASSSGGRGLHKGETQYF. The CDR3 DNA is TGTGCCAGCAGCTCCGGAGGCAGGGGGCTTCACAAGGGAGAGACCCAGTACTTC.

J is TRBJ1-2 and V is TRBV7-8; D may be TRBD1 (5 bases). The germline V gene has CDR1 SGHVS and CDR2 FQNEAQ. The CDR3 extends over 17 amino acids. Trimming took 4 bases from V and 5 from J, leaving 23 bases between them. The CDR3 loop is CASSSNPTPGRGYGYTF. The CDR3 coding sequence is TGTGCCAGCAGCTCAAACCCTACCCCGGGACGGGGATATGGCTACACCTTC. The variable domain in full, with the rest retrieved from reference TRBV7-8 and TRBJ1-2, is GAGVSQSPRYKVAKRGQDVALRCDPISGHVSLFWYQQALGQGPEFLTYFQNEAQLDKSGLPSDRFFAERPEGSVSTLKIQRTQQEDSAVYLCASSSNPTPGRGYGYTFGSGTRLTVV.

The chain uses TRBV30 and TRBJ2-2, with 9 bases fitting TRBD1. The CDR3 loop spans 16 amino acids. Germline CDR1 and CDR2: GTSNPN and SVGIG (reference sequence). Germline trimming cut 3 bases from V and 7 bases from J; bases unmatched to any gene: 12. The CDR3 spells CAWRPPSQGANGELFF. The CDR3 DNA reads as TGTGCCTGGAGACCCCCTTCACAGGGGGCGAACGGGGAGCTGTTTTTT.

The CDR3 nucleotides read TGTGCCAGCAGCTTAATGGCGGCGAACACTGAAGCTTTCTTT. The encoded protein is CASSLMAANTEAFF. V gene TRBV11-2 combines with J gene TRBJ1-1, with no clear D. The germline V and J ends were trimmed by 2 bases and 1 base, with 8 bases remaining between them. Germline lookup yields CDR1 SGHAT and CDR2 FQNNGV. The CDR3 is made up of 14 amino acids.

On this clone itself: The junction and the germline gene differ at one end; a read error may be behind it. The chain recombines TRBV2 with TRBJ1-5; D not resolved. Germline V CDR1 and CDR2: SNHLY, FYNNEI. The length of the CDR3 is 14 residues. CDR3 coding DNA: TGTGCCAGCAGAGAAGGGTGGGGCAATCAGCCCCAGCATTTT. It translates to CASREGWGNQPQHF.

The rearrangement uses TRBV18 and TRBJ1-1; no definite D call. The germline V and J ends were trimmed by 5 bases and 0 bases, with 10 bases remaining between them. This CDR3 has 14 amino acids. Germline values: CDR1 KGHSH, CDR2 LQKENI. The CDR3: CASSATAMNTEAFF. CDR3 nucleotides: TGTGCCAGCTCAGCAACAGCGATGAACACTGAAGCTTTCTTT.

The gene calls are TRBV2 and TRBJ1-5; D gene unclear. The germline V gene has CDR1 SNHLY and CDR2 FYNNEI. The CDR3 is made up of 13 amino acids. Trimming removed 6 bases from V and 4 bases from J, with 10 bases in between. CDR3 protein: CASSAVGNQPQHF. CDR3 nucleotides: TGTGCCAGCAGCGCAGTGGGTAATCAGCCCCAGCATTTT.

The V and J genes are TRBV4-1 and TRBJ2-1, with 12 positions matching TRBD2. With V trimmed by 0 bases and J by 5 bases, 8 bases remained unmatched. The CDR3 is made up of 18 amino acids. Germline V gene data show CDR1 as MGHRA and CDR2 as YSYEKL. The CDR3: CASSQEPPSGRANNEQFF. In nucleotides, the CDR3 is TGCGCCAGCAGCCAAGAACCACCTAGCGGGAGGGCGAACAATGAGCAGTTCTTC.

This sequence joins TRBV30 and TRBJ1-4; D is unresolved. This CDR3 spans 15 amino acids. Looked up from germline, CDR1 is GTSNPN and CDR2 is SVGIG (reference sequence). V was pared by 0 bases and J by 1 base, with 9 bases between. CDR3 DNA: TGTGCCTGGAGTGTGCCGGGAAGAACTAATGAAAAACTGTTTTTT. Translating gives CAWSVPGRTNEKLFF.

The rearrangement uses TRBV7-9 and TRBJ1-6; no clear D gene. The CDR3 is 15 residues long. V was clipped by 3 bases and J by 7 bases, with 13 bases between them. CDR1 is SEHNR and CDR2 is FQNEAQ in the germline V gene (reference sequence). The CDR3 spells CASSLGSTGNSPLHF. The CDR3 coding sequence is TGTGCCAGCAGCTTGGGATCTACGGGGAATTCACCCCTCCACTTT.

This rearrangement joins TRBV27 to TRBJ2-3; 12 bases agree with TRBD2. CDR1 is MNHEY and CDR2 is SMNVEV in the germline V gene (reference sequence). The CDR3 extends over 16 amino acids. J lost 2 bases, V lost 7 bases, and 7 bases had no gene match. The CDR3 region is CASTRTSGMSTDTQYF. DNA for the CDR3: TGTGCCAGCACCCGGACTAGCGGGATGTCCACAGATACGCAGTATTTT.

The chain combines TRBV11-1 with TRBJ1-6, with D unresolved. This CDR3 spans 14 amino acids. With 3 bases removed from V and 10 bases from J, the gap between germline ends came to 13 bases. Germline CDR1 is SGHAT and CDR2 is FQDESV (reference sequence). This CDR3 is CASSFERRASPLHF. Here the CDR3 DNA reads TGTGCCAGCAGCTTTGAACGGCGGGCCTCACCCCTCCACTTT.